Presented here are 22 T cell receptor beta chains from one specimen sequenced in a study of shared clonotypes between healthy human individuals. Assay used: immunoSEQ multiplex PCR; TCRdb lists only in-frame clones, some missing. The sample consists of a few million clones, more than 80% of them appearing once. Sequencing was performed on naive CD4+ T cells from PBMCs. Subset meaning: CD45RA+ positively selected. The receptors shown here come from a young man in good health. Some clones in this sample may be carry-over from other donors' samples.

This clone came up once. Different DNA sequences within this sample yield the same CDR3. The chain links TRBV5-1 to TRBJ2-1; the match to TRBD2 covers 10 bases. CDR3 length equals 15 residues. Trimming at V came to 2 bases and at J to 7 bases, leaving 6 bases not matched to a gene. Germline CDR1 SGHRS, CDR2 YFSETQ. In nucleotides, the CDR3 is TGCGCCAGCAGCTTCCTAGCGGGAGTGGGAAATGAGCAGTTCTTC. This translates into CASSFLAGVGNEQFF.

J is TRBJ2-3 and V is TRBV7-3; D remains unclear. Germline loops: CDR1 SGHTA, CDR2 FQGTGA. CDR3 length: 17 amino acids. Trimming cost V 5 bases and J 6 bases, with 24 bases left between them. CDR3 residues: CASSPAPVAGKWDTQYF. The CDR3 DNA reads TGTGCCAGCAGCCCAGCTCCTGTAGCTGGGAAGTGGGATACGCAGTATTTT.

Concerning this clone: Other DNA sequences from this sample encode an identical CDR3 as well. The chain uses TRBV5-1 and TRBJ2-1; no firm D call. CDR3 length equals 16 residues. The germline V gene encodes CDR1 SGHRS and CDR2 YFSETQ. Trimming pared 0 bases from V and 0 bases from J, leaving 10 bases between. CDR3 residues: CASSLVGDSSYNEQFF. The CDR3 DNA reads TGCGCCAGCAGCTTGGTTGGTGATAGCTCCTACAATGAGCAGTTCTTC.

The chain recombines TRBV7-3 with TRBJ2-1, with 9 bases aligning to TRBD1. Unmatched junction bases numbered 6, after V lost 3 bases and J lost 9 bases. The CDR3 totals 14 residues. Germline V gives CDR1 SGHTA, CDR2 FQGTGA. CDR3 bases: TGTGCCAGCAGCTTTACGAGACAGGGGGGTGAGCAGTTCTTC. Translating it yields CASSFTRQGGEQFF.

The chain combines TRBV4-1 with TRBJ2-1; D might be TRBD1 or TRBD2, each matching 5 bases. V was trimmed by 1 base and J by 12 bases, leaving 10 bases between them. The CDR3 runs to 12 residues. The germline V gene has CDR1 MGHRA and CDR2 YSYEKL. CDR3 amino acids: CASSQVGVGQFF. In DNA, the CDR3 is TGCGCCAGCAGCCAAGTGGGGGTAGGGCAGTTCTTC.

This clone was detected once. In DNA form, the CDR3 reads TGTGCCAGCTCACCACCGGGTCACGGGGAGCTGTTTTTT. Its protein product is CASSPPGHGELFF. This chain links TRBV18 with TRBJ2-2; D is undetermined. V shed 0 bases and J shed 7 bases, with 6 bases lying between them. CDR3 length: 13 residues. Germline CDR1 is KGHSH and CDR2 is LQKENI.

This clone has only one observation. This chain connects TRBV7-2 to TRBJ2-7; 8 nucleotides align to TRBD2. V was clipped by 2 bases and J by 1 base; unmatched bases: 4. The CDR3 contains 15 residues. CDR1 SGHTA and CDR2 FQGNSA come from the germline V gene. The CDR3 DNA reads TGTGCCAGCAGCTTAACCCCGGGGGGGTCCTACGAGCAGTACTTC. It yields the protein CASSLTPGGSYEQYF.

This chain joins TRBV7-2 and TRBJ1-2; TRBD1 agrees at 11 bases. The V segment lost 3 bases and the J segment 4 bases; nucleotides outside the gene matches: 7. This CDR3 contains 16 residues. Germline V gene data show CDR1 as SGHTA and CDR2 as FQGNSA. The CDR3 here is CASSFGTGGWSYGYTF. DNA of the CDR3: TGTGCCAGCAGCTTTGGGACAGGGGGGTGGTCCTATGGCTACACCTTC.

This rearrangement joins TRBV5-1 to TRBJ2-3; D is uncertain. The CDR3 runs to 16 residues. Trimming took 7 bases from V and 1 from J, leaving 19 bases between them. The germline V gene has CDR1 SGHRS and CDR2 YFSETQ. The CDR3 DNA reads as TGCGCCAGCCGCCCAGGTTCCCTTAGGGGCACAGATACGCAGTATTTT. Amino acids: CASRPGSLRGTDTQYF.

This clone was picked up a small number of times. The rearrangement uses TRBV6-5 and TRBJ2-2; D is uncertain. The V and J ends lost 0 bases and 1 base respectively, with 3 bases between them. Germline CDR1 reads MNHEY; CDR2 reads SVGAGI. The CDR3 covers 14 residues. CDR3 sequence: CASSYSWNTGELFF. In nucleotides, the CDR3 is TGTGCCAGCAGTTACTCGTGGAACACCGGGGAGCTGTTTTTT.

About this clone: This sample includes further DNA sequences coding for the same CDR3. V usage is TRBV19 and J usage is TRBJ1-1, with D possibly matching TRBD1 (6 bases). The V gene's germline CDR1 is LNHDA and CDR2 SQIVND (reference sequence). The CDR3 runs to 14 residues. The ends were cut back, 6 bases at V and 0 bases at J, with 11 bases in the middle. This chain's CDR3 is CASSLQGLNTEAFF. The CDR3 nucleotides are TGTGCCAGTAGCCTACAGGGCCTGAACACTGAAGCTTTCTTT.

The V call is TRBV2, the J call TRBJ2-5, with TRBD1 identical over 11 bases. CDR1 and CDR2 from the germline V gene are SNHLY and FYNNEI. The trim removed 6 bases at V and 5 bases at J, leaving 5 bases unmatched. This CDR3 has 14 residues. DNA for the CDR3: TGTGCCAGCAGGTCGGGACAGGGGGAGGAGACCCAGTACTTC. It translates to CASRSGQGEETQYF. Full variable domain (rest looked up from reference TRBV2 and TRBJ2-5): EPEVTQTPSHQVTQMGQEVILRCVPISNHLYFYWYRQILGQKVEFLVSFYNNEISEKSEIFDDQFSVERPDGSNFTLKIRSTKLEDSAMYFCASRSGQGEETQYFGPGTRLLVL.

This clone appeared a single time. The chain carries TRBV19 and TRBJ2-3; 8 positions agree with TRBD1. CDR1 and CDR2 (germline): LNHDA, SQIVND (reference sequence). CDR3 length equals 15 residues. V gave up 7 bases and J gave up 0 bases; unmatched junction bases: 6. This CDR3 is CASTTRDRSTDTQYF. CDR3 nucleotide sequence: TGTGCCAGTACCACCCGGGACAGGAGCACAGATACGCAGTATTTT.

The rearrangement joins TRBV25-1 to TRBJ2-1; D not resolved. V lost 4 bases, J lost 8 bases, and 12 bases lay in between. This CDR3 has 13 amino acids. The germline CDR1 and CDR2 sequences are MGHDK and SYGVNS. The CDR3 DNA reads TGTGCCAGCAGTGGGGTCCTAGTCCATGAGCAGTTCTTC. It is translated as CASSGVLVHEQFF.

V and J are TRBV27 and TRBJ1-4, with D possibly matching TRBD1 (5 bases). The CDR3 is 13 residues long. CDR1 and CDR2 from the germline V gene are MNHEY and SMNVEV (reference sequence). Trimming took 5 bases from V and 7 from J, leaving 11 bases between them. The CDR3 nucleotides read TGTGCCAGCAGTCGGGACGGGACTGAAAAACTGTTTTTT. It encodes CASSRDGTEKLFF.

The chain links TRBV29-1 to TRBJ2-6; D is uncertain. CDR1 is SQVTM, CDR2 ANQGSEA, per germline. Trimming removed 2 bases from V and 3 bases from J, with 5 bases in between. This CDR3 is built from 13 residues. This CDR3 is CSVEFGGANVLTF. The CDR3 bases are TGCAGCGTTGAATTTGGTGGGGCCAACGTCCTGACTTTC.

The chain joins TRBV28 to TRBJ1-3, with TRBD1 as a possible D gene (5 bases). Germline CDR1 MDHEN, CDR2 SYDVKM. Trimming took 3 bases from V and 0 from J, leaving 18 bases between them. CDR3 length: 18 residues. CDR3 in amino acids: CASSLWGMGPDSGNTIYF. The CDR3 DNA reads TGTGCCAGCAGTTTGTGGGGGATGGGACCCGACTCTGGAAACACCATATATTTT. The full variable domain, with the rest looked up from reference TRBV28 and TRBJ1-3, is DVKVTQSSRYLVKRTGEKVFLECVQDMDHENMFWYRQDPGLGLRLIYFSYDVKMKEKGDIPEGYSVSREKKERFSLILESASTNQTSMYLCASSLWGMGPDSGNTIYFGEGSWLTVV.

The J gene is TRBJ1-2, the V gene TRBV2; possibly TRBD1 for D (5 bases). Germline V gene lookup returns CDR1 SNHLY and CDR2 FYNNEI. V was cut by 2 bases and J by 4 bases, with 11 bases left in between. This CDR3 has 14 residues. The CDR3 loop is CASSEYGGSYGYTF. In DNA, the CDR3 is TGTGCCAGCAGTGAATATGGGGGGAGCTATGGCTACACCTTC.

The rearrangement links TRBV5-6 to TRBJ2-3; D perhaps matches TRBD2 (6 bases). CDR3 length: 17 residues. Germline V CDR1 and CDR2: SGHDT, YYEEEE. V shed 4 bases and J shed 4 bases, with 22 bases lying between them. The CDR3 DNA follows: TGTGCCAGCAGCAATACCGGGACTGCCATTACCCCAGATACGCAGTATTTT. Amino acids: CASSNTGTAITPDTQYF.

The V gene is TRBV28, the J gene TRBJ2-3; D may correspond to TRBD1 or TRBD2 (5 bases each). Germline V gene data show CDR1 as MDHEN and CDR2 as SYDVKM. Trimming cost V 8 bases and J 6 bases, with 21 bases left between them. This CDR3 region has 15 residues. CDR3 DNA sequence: TGTGCCAGCCTCCTTTTCGGGGCTAGAAAGGATACGCAGTATTTT. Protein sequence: CASLLFGARKDTQYF.

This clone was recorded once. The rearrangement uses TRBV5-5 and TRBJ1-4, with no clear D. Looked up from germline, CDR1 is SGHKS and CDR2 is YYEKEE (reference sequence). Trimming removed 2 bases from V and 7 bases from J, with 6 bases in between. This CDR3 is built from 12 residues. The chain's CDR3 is CASSFRGEKLFF. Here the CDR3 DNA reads TGTGCCAGCAGCTTCAGAGGTGAAAAACTGTTTTTT.

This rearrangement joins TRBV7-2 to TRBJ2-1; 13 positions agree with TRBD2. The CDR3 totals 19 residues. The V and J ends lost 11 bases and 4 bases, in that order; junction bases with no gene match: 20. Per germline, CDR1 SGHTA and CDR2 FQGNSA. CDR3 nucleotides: TGTGCCCGATCGGAACTAGCGGGAGGGACTTCTGGGGTTTACAATGAGCAGTTCTTC. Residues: CARSELAGGTSGVYNEQFF.